The 8 T cell receptor beta chains reported below all come from one sample, sequenced in a study of T-cell reconstitution after alpha-beta-depleted transplantation in children. Researchers prepared the TCRbeta library using unique molecular identifiers, the study reports. MiXCR was run by TCRdb on the PCR reads, yielding one entry per CDR3 protein. The sample shows some 550,000 distinct CDR3 sequences, around 16% of them seen only once. The specimen comprised PBMCs from the stem cell graft donor, sampled from the stem cell graft. These receptors were collected from a human donor who donated a stem cell graft to a child with acute lymphoblastic leukemia.

In DNA form, the CDR3 reads TGTGCCATCAGTGAGTCCGGGACAGGGCTGAACACTGAAGCTTTCTTT. This encodes CAISESGTGLNTEAFF. J is TRBJ1-1 and V is TRBV10-3; TRBD1 matches 9 bases. Trimming took 0 bases from V and 0 from J; bases not matched to a gene: 2. The CDR3 runs to 16 residues. Germline V gene data show CDR1 as ENHRY and CDR2 as SYGVKD.

V is TRBV5-1 and J is TRBJ2-1; 7 positions match TRBD2. V dropped 4 bases and J dropped 0; count of bases not matched to a gene: 7. Germline V gene data show CDR1 as SGHRS and CDR2 as YFSETQ. This CDR3 is built from 16 residues. This CDR3 is CASSPRAGSSYNEQFF. DNA for the CDR3: TGCGCCAGCAGCCCACGAGCGGGAAGCTCCTACAATGAGCAGTTCTTC.

The CDR3 is CSASRPGQRSYEQYF. The DNA of the CDR3 is TGCAGTGCTAGCCGCCCGGGACAGAGATCCTACGAGCAGTACTTC. The rearrangement joins TRBV20-1 to TRBJ2-7; 7 nucleotides agree with TRBD1. This CDR3 is 15 amino acids long. The germline CDR1 and CDR2 sequences are DFQATT and SNEGSKA (reference sequence). V trimming: 3 bases; J trimming: 1 base; junction bases outside the gene matches: 9.

V and J are TRBV10-3 and TRBJ2-7; D is perhaps TRBD2 (5 bases). Germline V CDR1 and CDR2: ENHRY, SYGVKD. The CDR3 loop spans 13 amino acids. V gave up 3 bases and J gave up 0 bases, with 6 bases separating them. CDR3 DNA: TGTGCCATCAGTGACCGGGACTCCTACGAGCAGTACTTC. The encoded protein is CAISDRDSYEQYF.

This clonotype was picked up a small number of times. The chain carries TRBV7-2 and TRBJ2-3, with TRBD2 matching over 9 bases. From germline, CDR1 is SGHTA and CDR2 FQGNSA. This CDR3 has 15 residues. Losses at the gene ends were 1 base for V and 4 bases for J; bases not matched to a gene: 3. The CDR3 DNA is TGTGCCAGCAGCTTAGGGCGGGAGGGCCCAGATACGCAGTATTTT. Translated, it gives CASSLGREGPDTQYF. The whole variable domain, filled in from reference TRBV7-2 and TRBJ2-3, reads GAGVSQSPSNKVTEKGKDVELRCDPISGHTALYWYRQSLGQGLEFLIYFQGNSAPDKSGLPSDRFSAERTGGSVSTLTIQRTQQEDSAVYLCASSLGREGPDTQYFGPGTRLTVL.

This clonotype was picked up a small number of times. The rearrangement uses TRBV20-1 and TRBJ1-5, with TRBD1 identical over 7 bases. The V gene's germline CDR1 is DFQATT and CDR2 SNEGSKA (reference sequence). The CDR3 has 16 residues. The V gene end was trimmed by 6 bases and the J gene end by 2 bases; junction bases not matched to a gene: 13. CDR3 DNA: TGCAGTGCGCCTACAGGGGTGATGGGGGGCAATCAGCCCCAGCATTTT. Its protein is CSAPTGVMGGNQPQHF.

This clonotype came up a few times. This CDR3 reads CASSIDDDEQYF. The CDR3 nucleotides read TGTGCCAGTAGTATAGACGACGACGAGCAGTACTTC. The rearrangement uses TRBV19 and TRBJ2-7; D unclear. V gave up 0 bases and J gave up 5 bases, with 5 bases separating them. Germline-derived CDR1 and CDR2 are LNHDA and SQIVND (reference sequence). The CDR3 sequence is 12 residues long.

This clonotype was seen only a few times. The chain joins TRBV7-9 to TRBJ2-7, with D perhaps TRBD2 (5 bases). The CDR3 extends over 14 amino acids. The ends were cut back, 8 bases at V and 0 bases at J, with 14 bases in the middle. Germline V gene sequence: CDR1 SEHNR, CDR2 FQNEAQ (reference sequence). CDR3 bases: TGTGCCAGCTCCCCGTCCCGGGGCTCCTACGAGCAGTACTTC. This sequence encodes CASSPSRGSYEQYF.